This is a list of T cell receptor beta chains from one sample in a study of T cells after yellow fever vaccination. Using its own MiXCR run on the 5' RACE reads, TCRdb lists one record per CDR3 protein. The sample comprises some 160,000 distinct CDR3 sequences, 9.3% of which are singletons, and about a third rests with the top ten. The sample in question was CD8+ T cells sorted from PBMCs, obtained 45 days after the yellow fever booster vaccination. The receptors were gathered from a man in his late teens or twenties who received the YFV17D yellow fever vaccine. CDR3s include the opening cysteine and the closing phenylalanine or tryptophan. D genes are given only for firm matches. Size is stated for part of the rows, as once, few or many counts, or as a class when the clone is expanded.

d_call: -
clone_size: -
j_call: TRBJ2-2
v_call: TRBV5-1
cdr3_nt: TGCGCCAGCAGCTTGGCCGCGGCCGGGGAGCTGTTTTTT
cdr3_aa: CASSLAAAGELFF

d_call: -
clone_size: -
j_call: TRBJ2-4
v_call: TRBV4-3
cdr3_nt: TGCGCCAGCAGCCAAGACTGGTCGTGGACGCGAGCCAAAAACATTCAGTACTTC
cdr3_aa: CASSQDWSWTRAKNIQYF

d_call: TRBD2
clone_size: few
j_call: TRBJ2-7
v_call: TRBV7-2
cdr3_nt: TGTGCCAGCAGCACTAGCGGGGCCCTCTCCTACGAGCAGTACTTC
cdr3_aa: CASSTSGALSYEQYF

d_call: TRBD2
clone_size: -
j_call: TRBJ2-3
v_call: TRBV6-6
cdr3_nt: TGTGCCAGCAGCGGAGCGGGGTTCACAGATACGCAGTATTTT
cdr3_aa: CASSGAGFTDTQYF

d_call: -
clone_size: few
j_call: TRBJ1-3
v_call: TRBV7-9
cdr3_nt: TGTGCCAGCAGCTTCACTTTCTCTGGAAACACCATATATTTT
cdr3_aa: CASSFTFSGNTIYF

d_call: TRBD2
clone_size: many
j_call: TRBJ2-2
v_call: TRBV12-3/TRBV12-4
cdr3_nt: TGTGCCAGCAGTGCGGGGGGTCCCGGGGAGCTGTTTTTT
cdr3_aa: CASSAGGPGELFF

d_call: -
clone_size: few
j_call: TRBJ2-1
v_call: TRBV18
cdr3_nt: TGTGCCAGCTCAGCCGGGGCCTTCAATGAGCAGTTCTTC
cdr3_aa: CASSAGAFNEQFF

d_call: -
clone_size: many
j_call: TRBJ1-2
v_call: TRBV29-1
cdr3_nt: TGCAGCGTTGGGCCGGACGATGGCTACACCTTC
cdr3_aa: CSVGPDDGYTF

d_call: -
clone_size: few
j_call: TRBJ2-3
v_call: TRBV3-1
cdr3_nt: TGTGCCAGCAGCCAAGAAACCGGGACATTGGACACAGATACGCAGTATTTT
cdr3_aa: CASSQETGTLDTDTQYF

d_call: -
clone_size: -
j_call: TRBJ2-4
v_call: TRBV5-8
cdr3_nt: TGTGCCAGCAGCTTGGGCCTATTAGCCAAAAACATTCAGTACTTC
cdr3_aa: CASSLGLLAKNIQYF

d_call: TRBD1
clone_size: -
j_call: TRBJ2-1
v_call: TRBV7-6
cdr3_nt: TGTGCCAGCAGCGCATGGGGGTGGGACAGGGCCTACAATGAGCAGTTCTTC
cdr3_aa: CASSAWGWDRAYNEQFF

d_call: -
clone_size: -
j_call: TRBJ1-2
v_call: TRBV21-1
cdr3_nt: TGTGCCAGCAGCAAAGCAGCCGTCGCTAACTATGGCTACACCTTC
cdr3_aa: CASSKAAVANYGYTF

d_call: -
clone_size: few
j_call: TRBJ2-3
v_call: TRBV9
cdr3_nt: TGTGCCAGCAGCGTAGGTGGGGGCTGGAAGGCAGATACGCAGTATTTT
cdr3_aa: CASSVGGGWKADTQYF

d_call: -
clone_size: many
j_call: TRBJ2-1
v_call: TRBV4-3
cdr3_nt: TGCGCCAGCAGCCAAGGGACAGCCCGCTACAATGAGCAGTTCTTC
cdr3_aa: CASSQGTARYNEQFF

d_call: TRBD1
clone_size: few
j_call: TRBJ2-1
v_call: TRBV19
cdr3_nt: TGTGCCACCGACCAGACAGGGGATAATGAGCAGTTCTTC
cdr3_aa: CATDQTGDNEQFF

d_call: -
clone_size: -
j_call: TRBJ2-1
v_call: TRBV7-9
cdr3_nt: TGTGCCAGCAGTGGCGGGACGCCCTACAATGAGCAGTTCTTC
cdr3_aa: CASSGGTPYNEQFF

d_call: -
clone_size: -
j_call: TRBJ1-1
v_call: TRBV18
cdr3_nt: TGTGCCAGCTCACCGACGGCTGAAGCTTTCTTT
cdr3_aa: CASSPTAEAFF

d_call: -
clone_size: few
j_call: TRBJ2-3
v_call: TRBV11-2
cdr3_nt: TGTGCCAGCAGCTCACTCGGGGATACGCAGTATTTT
cdr3_aa: CASSSLGDTQYF

d_call: TRBD1
clone_size: few
j_call: TRBJ2-5
v_call: TRBV5-6
cdr3_nt: TGTGCCAGCAGCACCGGGACAGGGGATGTGGAGACCCAGTACTTC
cdr3_aa: CASSTGTGDVETQYF

d_call: TRBD1
clone_size: few
j_call: TRBJ2-1
v_call: TRBV7-2
cdr3_nt: TGTGCCAGCAGCGCAAAGGGACAGGGCCCCTACAATGAGCAGTTCTTC
cdr3_aa: CASSAKGQGPYNEQFF

d_call: -
clone_size: -
j_call: TRBJ2-5
v_call: TRBV6-5
cdr3_nt: TGTGCCACCAGTTACTACGCACAGGGTGGCGAGACCCAGTACTTC
cdr3_aa: CATSYYAQGGETQYF

d_call: -
clone_size: -
j_call: TRBJ1-2
v_call: TRBV6-2/TRBV6-3
cdr3_nt: TGTGCCAGCAGTTCCTCCGGGCCCTATGGCTACACCTTC
cdr3_aa: CASSSSGPYGYTF

d_call: -
clone_size: few
j_call: TRBJ2-7
v_call: TRBV12-3/TRBV12-4
cdr3_nt: TGTGCCAGCAGTCAAGGGTGGGGGGCCGCCTACGAGCAGTACTTC
cdr3_aa: CASSQGWGAAYEQYF

d_call: -
clone_size: -
j_call: TRBJ2-3
v_call: TRBV6-4
cdr3_nt: TGTGCCAGCAGTGACTCAGAGGGGTCGGGCACAGATACGCAGTATTTT
cdr3_aa: CASSDSEGSGTDTQYF

d_call: -
clone_size: few
j_call: TRBJ1-6
v_call: TRBV19
cdr3_nt: TGTGCCAGTAGTATTCTTCTGGGCGGGAGTTCACCCCTCCACTTT
cdr3_aa: CASSILLGGSSPLHF

d_call: -
clone_size: -
j_call: TRBJ2-6
v_call: TRBV7-3
cdr3_nt: TGTGCCAGCAGCTTAGGAGTGACTGGGGCCAACGTCCTGACTTTC
cdr3_aa: CASSLGVTGANVLTF

d_call: -
clone_size: -
j_call: TRBJ1-2
v_call: TRBV7-6
cdr3_nt: TGTGCCAGCAGCCCCACCTCGGACCGGGGACAACGCTACACCTTC
cdr3_aa: CASSPTSDRGQRYTF

d_call: -
clone_size: few
j_call: TRBJ2-1
v_call: TRBV5-1
cdr3_nt: TGCGCCAGCAGCTTGGGGGGCCCGTACAATGAGCAGTTCTTC
cdr3_aa: CASSLGGPYNEQFF

d_call: -
clone_size: few
j_call: TRBJ1-1
v_call: TRBV12-3/TRBV12-4
cdr3_nt: TGTGCCAGCAGTCCTGGGGGCAGGGGAGAAACTGAAGCTTTCTTT
cdr3_aa: CASSPGGRGETEAFF

d_call: TRBD2
clone_size: -
j_call: TRBJ2-3
v_call: TRBV24-1
cdr3_nt: TGTGCCACCAGTGATACTAGCGGGGGTAGTCCAGATACGCAGTATTTT
cdr3_aa: CATSDTSGGSPDTQYF

d_call: -
clone_size: -
j_call: TRBJ1-1
v_call: TRBV4-2
cdr3_nt: TGTGCCAGCAGCCAAGACTTGGGGACGGGCACTGAAGCTTTCTTT
cdr3_aa: CASSQDLGTGTEAFF

d_call: -
clone_size: -
j_call: TRBJ2-6
v_call: TRBV10-3
cdr3_nt: TGTGCCATCAGTGAGTCCCAGGGGAGCTCTGGGGCCAACGTCCTGACTTTC
cdr3_aa: CAISESQGSSGANVLTF

d_call: TRBD1
clone_size: -
j_call: TRBJ1-2
v_call: TRBV12-3/TRBV12-4
cdr3_nt: TGTGCCAGCAGCACACCCAACTCGGGACAGCCTGACTATGGCTACACCTTC
cdr3_aa: CASSTPNSGQPDYGYTF

d_call: -
clone_size: -
j_call: TRBJ1-1
v_call: TRBV20-1
cdr3_nt: TGCAGTGCTAGAAGCAGGAACACTGAAGCTTTCTTT
cdr3_aa: CSARSRNTEAFF

d_call: TRBD1
clone_size: many
j_call: TRBJ2-7
v_call: TRBV29-1
cdr3_nt: TGCAGCGTTACCCCCCCGGGACAGGGGTACGAGCAGTACTTC
cdr3_aa: CSVTPPGQGYEQYF

d_call: TRBD2
clone_size: -
j_call: TRBJ2-1
v_call: TRBV4-1
cdr3_nt: TGCGCCAGCAGCCAGGGGCGGGGGAGCGATGAGCAGTTCTTC
cdr3_aa: CASSQGRGSDEQFF